These T cell receptor beta chains were read from a single sample in a study of blood T cell repertoires in COVID-19. Assay: immunoSEQ multiplex PCR; the TCRdb copy retains only in-frame clones and omits some. This table has 130,000 to 150,000 clones, approximately 78% appearing once. Material: peripheral blood. These receptors all come from a human donor with acute or convalescent COVID-19. The donor label of this sample is uncertain. Both conserved end residues are part of each CDR3. Fields, in order: V gene, D gene, clone size, J gene, CDR3 DNA, CDR3 protein. A D gene is named only where the DNA matches it firmly. Size tells how often a clone was seen (once, few, many) or the class of an expanded clone, and some rows leave it out.

TRBV7-9	TRBD1	-	TRBJ1-6	TGTGCCAGCAGCCCCCCGGGACAGGGAGCCTCACCCCTCCACTTT	CASSPPGQGASPLHF
TRBV15	-	-	TRBJ1-2	TGTGCCACCAGCAGGATTAGGGGCGATTCATATGGCTACACCTTC	CATSRIRGDSYGYTF
TRBV2	TRBD1	-	TRBJ1-6	TGTGCCAGCGGGACAGGGATGAATTCACCCCTCCACTTT	CASGTGMNSPLHF
TRBV18	-	-	TRBJ1-6	TGTGCCAGCTCACCAGAACCCGGGGATTCACCCCTCCACTTT	CASSPEPGDSPLHF
TRBV13	-	-	TRBJ2-7	TGTGCCAGCAGCTCGACCGACAGTCCCACCTACGAGCAGTACTTC	CASSSTDSPTYEQYF
TRBV11-2	TRBD2	-	TRBJ2-5	TGTGCCAGCAGCTTAGGGGATAGCGGGGGCCTGCAAGAGACCCAGTACTTC	CASSLGDSGGLQETQYF
TRBV5-1	TRBD2	-	TRBJ2-5	TGCGCCAGCAGCTTTGGTAGCGGGGAAAAAGAGACCCAGTACTTC	CASSFGSGEKETQYF
TRBV15	-	-	TRBJ1-1	TGTGCCACCAAGGCCAGGGGAAAGACTGAAGCTTTCTTT	CATKARGKTEAFF
TRBV30	TRBD1	-	TRBJ1-5	TGTGCCTCGGGACAGGGCAATCAGCCCCAGCATTTT	CASGQGNQPQHF
TRBV4-2	-	-	TRBJ1-2	TGTGCCAGCAGCCAAGATCTCAACAGGTTGGTTGGTGGCTACACCTTC	CASSQDLNRLVGGYTF
TRBV21-1	-	-	TRBJ2-3	TGTGCCAGCATCCCGGGACAGAGAATCACAGATACGCAGTATTTT	CASIPGQRITDTQYF
TRBV7-9	-	-	TRBJ1-1	TGTGCCAGCAACCCCAAGGTCCCGGGCCCCGAGGGCACTGAAGCTTTCTTT	CASNPKVPGPEGTEAFF
TRBV7-9	-	-	TRBJ1-4	TGTGCCAGCACCCCGGGGGCAACTAATGAAAAACTGTTTTTT	CASTPGATNEKLFF
TRBV27	TRBD2	-	TRBJ2-1	TGTGCCAGCAGTTTGTGGGCGGGGGGGACTAATGAGCAGTTCTTC	CASSLWAGGTNEQFF
TRBV5-6	-	-	TRBJ1-5	TGTGCCAGCAGCTTGTGGAGGGGAGGGCAGCCCCAGCATTTT	CASSLWRGGQPQHF
TRBV2	-	few	TRBJ2-7	TGTGCCAGCAAAAGGGCCCAGGGGGGTTCCTACGAGCAGTACTTC	CASKRAQGGSYEQYF
TRBV10-1	TRBD1	-	TRBJ2-7	TGCGCCAGCAGCCCTGGGACAGTCCCCTCCTACGAGCAGTACTTC	CASSPGTVPSYEQYF
TRBV5-1	TRBD1	-	TRBJ2-7	TGCGCCAGCAGCTCTACAGGGGGGACATACTTC	CASSSTGGTYF
TRBV7-2	-	-	TRBJ1-2	TGTGCCAGCGGGGCGGCCAGGGACTATGGCTACACCTTC	CASGAARDYGYTF
TRBV4-1	TRBD2	-	TRBJ2-3	TGCGCCAGCAGCCAAGACCGAGGACCGCTGGGAACGACTAGCCCGCACATTAATACGCAGTATTTT	CASSQDRGPLGTTSPHINTQYF
TRBV25-1	-	once	TRBJ2-1	TGTGCCAGCAGTGATCCTAGGAGGTCCAATGAGCAGTTCTTC	CASSDPRRSNEQFF
TRBV11-2	-	-	TRBJ1-4	TGTGCCAGCAGCTTAGGGGGGGGCGAAAAACTGTTTTTT	CASSLGGGEKLFF
TRBV6-1	-	-	TRBJ1-2	TGTGCCAGCAGTGAAGCGTTACGGGGCTATGGCTACACCTTC	CASSEALRGYGYTF
TRBV20-1	-	-	TRBJ2-1	TGCAGTGCTAAGTCGATCCAGGATCTCTTCTTC	CSAKSIQDLFF
TRBV6-4	-	-	TRBJ2-4	TGTGCCAACCCAATGGCTCTAGCCAAAAACATTCAGTACTTC	CANPMALAKNIQYF
TRBV19	TRBD1	-	TRBJ2-3	TGTGCCAGTAGTATAGCTGGGGGACAGGGGGTCCCAGATACGCAGTATTTT	CASSIAGGQGVPDTQYF
TRBV9	TRBD2	few	TRBJ2-1	TGTGCCAGCAGCGCGCCCTTATTCGCCCGGACTAGCGGTTCCTACAATGAGCAGTTCTTC	CASSAPLFARTSGSYNEQFF
TRBV30	TRBD1	few	TRBJ1-4	TGTGCCTGGAGCCTTCGTGGAGGGGGCGAGGAAAAACTGTTTTTT	CAWSLRGGGEEKLFF
TRBV6-5	TRBD1	once	TRBJ1-2	TGTGCCAGCAGGCTCGACAGGGCTAACTATGGCTACACCTTC	CASRLDRANYGYTF
TRBV20-1	-	-	TRBJ1-1	TGCAGTGCTATGAAGCAGGATGAAGCTTTCTTT	CSAMKQDEAFF
TRBV29-1	TRBD1	-	TRBJ1-2	TGCAGCGCGTGGGACAGGGGGCGCCTAAGAGGCTACACCTTC	CSAWDRGRLRGYTF
TRBV27	-	-	TRBJ1-1	TGTGCCAGCAGTTCCCCCAGGGGTAGCGGGTTTAGCACTGAAGCTTTCTTT	CASSSPRGSGFSTEAFF
TRBV4-2	TRBD1	-	TRBJ1-4	TGTGCCAGCAGCCAAGCGGGGGGACAGGGAAATGAAAAACTGTTTTTT	CASSQAGGQGNEKLFF
TRBV2	-	-	TRBJ1-2	TGTGCCAGCAGTGAGTATTCGGGAACCCACTATGGCTACACCTTC	CASSEYSGTHYGYTF
TRBV5-1	TRBD1	-	TRBJ1-4	TGCGCTAGCAGACGACAGGGGGCGCCTAATGAAAAACTGTTTTTT	CASRRQGAPNEKLFF
TRBV2	-	-	TRBJ2-1	TGTGCCAGCAAGACAGCTTCCTACAATGAGCAGTTCTTC	CASKTASYNEQFF
TRBV6-4	-	-	TRBJ1-2	TGTGCCAGCAGTGACTCGACCAGGTCGTTCCGAGCGGGCTATGGCTACACCTTC	CASSDSTRSFRAGYGYTF
TRBV27	-	-	TRBJ2-2	TGTGCCAGCAGCAGACAGCCTAACACCGGGGAGCTGTTTTTT	CASSRQPNTGELFF
TRBV9	-	few	TRBJ1-1	TGTGCCAGCAGCGTCGGGGTTGGGACTGAAGCTTTCTTT	CASSVGVGTEAFF
TRBV4-3	TRBD1	-	TRBJ2-5	TGCGCCAGCAGCCATAGCCCCAGGGGGTCGCAAGAGACCCAGTACTTC	CASSHSPRGSQETQYF
TRBV7-3	-	-	TRBJ2-7	TGTGCCAGCAGCTTAGGCAGGGGACGGGAGCAGTACTTC	CASSLGRGREQYF
TRBV30	-	-	TRBJ1-1	TGTGCCTCTCGTCCCCCCACTGAAGCTTTCTTT	CASRPPTEAFF
TRBV5-4	-	-	TRBJ2-7	TGTGCCAGCAGTAGTTACGAGCAGTACTTC	CASSSYEQYF
TRBV29-1	-	-	TRBJ2-7	TGCAGCGTTGAAGAAGGCGGTCCCGAGCAGTACTTC	CSVEEGGPEQYF
TRBV2	TRBD1	-	TRBJ1-4	TGTGCCAGCAGTCTTAGGACAGGGGAACGCGAAAAACTGTTTTTT	CASSLRTGEREKLFF
TRBV5-1	-	-	TRBJ2-7	TGCGCCAGCAGATATAGCGCGACCTACGAGCAGTACTTC	CASRYSATYEQYF
TRBV5-8	-	-	TRBJ1-4	TGTGCCAGCAGCTTGGTCACGGTTGCAACTAATGAAAAACTGTTTTTT	CASSLVTVATNEKLFF
TRBV10-3	-	-	TRBJ2-3	TGTGCCATCTCTGGCGGGGATACGCAGTATTTT	CAISGGDTQYF
TRBV7-2	-	-	TRBJ2-5	TGTGCCAGCAGCTACCGGACTGGAGTACAAGAGACCCAGTACTTC	CASSYRTGVQETQYF
TRBV7-9	-	once	TRBJ1-1	TGTGCCAGCACCTCGGGACTCATGAACACTGAAGCTTTCTTT	CASTSGLMNTEAFF
TRBV6-9	TRBD2	-	TRBJ2-3	TGTGCCAGGGAAAGGGGGCTAGCGGGGAGGGGTGAGGATACGCAGTATTTT	CARERGLAGRGEDTQYF
TRBV3-1/TRBV3-2	-	-	TRBJ1-3	TGTGCCAGCAGCCGGGGACTTGAGGGAAACACCATATATTTT	CASSRGLEGNTIYF
TRBV25-1	TRBD1	-	TRBJ1-2	TGTGCCAGCAGTGAGGGACAGTCCTATGGCTACACCTTC	CASSEGQSYGYTF
TRBV4-3	-	-	TRBJ1-4	TGCGCCAGCAGCCAAAACGGTCCCGGAGCGGGAAAACTGTTTTTT	CASSQNGPGAGKLFF
TRBV6-6	-	-	TRBJ1-1	TGTGCCAGCAGTTTTACCCTCCGGGACAACCCTGAAGCTTTCTTT	CASSFTLRDNPEAFF
TRBV19	TRBD1	few	TRBJ1-1	TGTGCCAGTAGTATGGGACAGGGTACAACTGAAGCTTTCTTT	CASSMGQGTTEAFF